Listed below are T cell receptor beta chains from one sample, sequenced in a study of cytomegalovirus exposure and HLA in healthy donors. The protocol was immunoSEQ multiplex PCR, while the TCRdb copy is restricted to in-frame clones and leaves out a portion. The sample includes 100,000 to 150,000 clones, 81% of them seen just once. The sequencing input was PBMCs. The receptors come from a man younger than 30 in good health and CMV-seronegative. CDR3s include the opening cysteine and the closing phenylalanine or tryptophan. Fields, in order: CDR3 DNA, CDR3 protein, J gene, D gene, V gene, clone size. D genes are given only for firm matches. Clone sizes are given selectively: once, few, many, or a class where the clone is expanded.

TGTGCCACCAGCAGAGATCGGGACAGCCACACCGGGGAGCTGTTTTTT CATSRDRDSHTGELFF TRBJ2-2 TRBD1 TRBV15 -
TGTGCCTGGAGCAACGCAGGGGCGGGTCAGCCCCAGCATTTT CAWSNAGAGQPQHF TRBJ1-5 - TRBV30 -
TGTGCCAGCAGCCAGCCACAGGGTGGGGTCTATGGCTACACCTTC CASSQPQGGVYGYTF TRBJ1-2 - TRBV2 -
TGCGCCAGCAGCCAAGATGAGCGGGGGGGCCTAGCCAAAAACATTCAGTACTTC CASSQDERGGLAKNIQYF TRBJ2-4 TRBD2 TRBV4-3 -
TGCGCCAGCAGTGAGGGTGGGCTTGGTTCACCCCTCCACTTT CASSEGGLGSPLHF TRBJ1-6 - TRBV10-2 -
TGCGCCAGCAGCCAAACAGGGGGGGAGGTCGAGCAGTACTTC CASSQTGGEVEQYF TRBJ2-7 - TRBV4-3 -
TGTGCCAGCAGCTTTAGGCAGGGGGTATCCTACGAGCAGTACTTC CASSFRQGVSYEQYF TRBJ2-7 TRBD1 TRBV7-2 -
TGTGCCAGCAGCCAGACAGGGTATAATTCACCCCTCCACTTT CASSQTGYNSPLHF TRBJ1-6 TRBD1 TRBV11-2 -
TGTGCCAGCAGCTACCGACCGGACAGGGTTTGGAATCAGCCCCAGCATTTT CASSYRPDRVWNQPQHF TRBJ1-5 TRBD1 TRBV5-8 -
TGTGCCCGTGGGGCCTACTCGAACACTGAAGCTTTCTTT CARGAYSNTEAFF TRBJ1-1 - TRBV30 -
TGTGCCATCAGTGAGACCCCTCGGGAGAAGCAGTACTTC CAISETPREKQYF TRBJ2-7 - TRBV10-3 few
TGTGCCAGCAGCCTCGGGGGAACTTACGAGCAGTACTTC CASSLGGTYEQYF TRBJ2-7 - TRBV14 -
TGTGCCAGCAGTCTACAGGGCGCCCTTGCGGCTGAAGCTTTCTTT CASSLQGALAAEAFF TRBJ1-1 - TRBV7-9 -
TGTGCCTGGAGTGTGCAGGGTGTGGGGGGCTACACCTTC CAWSVQGVGGYTF TRBJ1-2 - TRBV30 -
TGCGCCAGCAGCCAAGATGCGACAGGGCGCGCAGATACGCAGTATTTT CASSQDATGRADTQYF TRBJ2-3 TRBD1 TRBV4-3 -
TGTGCCAGCAGCTTAGTGGGGGGTGGGACGCAGTATTTT CASSLVGGGTQYF TRBJ2-3 - TRBV7-2 -
TGTGCCAGCAGAAATCGGACAGGGATTACCACTGAAGCTTTCTTT CASRNRTGITTEAFF TRBJ1-1 TRBD1 TRBV7-9 -
TGCGCCAGCAGCTTTTCCCGACAAATAACACAAGAGACCCAGTACTTC CASSFSRQITQETQYF TRBJ2-5 - TRBV5-1 once
TGTGCCACCAGCAGAGTCTTAGCGGGGAATCGCTACGAGCAGTACTTC CATSRVLAGNRYEQYF TRBJ2-7 TRBD2 TRBV15 -
TGTGCCAGCAGCCAAAACAGGGCCCAGCCCCAGCATTTT CASSQNRAQPQHF TRBJ1-5 - TRBV6-6 once
TGTGCTAGCAGCGCGGGACAGGGAAACACCGGGGAGCTGTTTTTT CASSAGQGNTGELFF TRBJ2-2 TRBD1 TRBV7-7 -
TGTGCCAGCAGCAACGCCCGAGACAATCAGCCCCAGCATTTT CASSNARDNQPQHF TRBJ1-5 - TRBV5-4 -
TGTGCCAGCAGCCAGTGGACAGCCTTAAACTACGAGCAGTACTTC CASSQWTALNYEQYF TRBJ2-7 - TRBV11-2 -
TGTGCCAGCAGCTTAGCGACAACAAGCTCCTATAATTCACCCCTCCACTTT CASSLATTSSYNSPLHF TRBJ1-6 - TRBV7-9 -
TGCGCCAGCAGCCAAGTGACAGGGGGCGAAGCTTTCTTT CASSQVTGGEAFF TRBJ1-1 TRBD1 TRBV4-3 -
TGCAGTGCTAGAGACAGCTACGAGCAGTACTTC CSARDSYEQYF TRBJ2-7 - TRBV20-1 -
TGTGCCAGCAGCCAAGAGAGGGTCTTTTCTGCAACTAATGAAAAACTGTTTTTT CASSQERVFSATNEKLFF TRBJ1-4 - TRBV4-2 few
TGTGCCAGCAGCCCACAGGGACCTTATGGCTACACCTTC CASSPQGPYGYTF TRBJ1-2 - TRBV28 -
TGTGCCAGCAGTGGACCAGGGGGTCAGCCCCAGCATTTT CASSGPGGQPQHF TRBJ1-5 TRBD1 TRBV6-5 -
TGTGCCAGCAGCTTAACAGGGACAGGAGTGAACACTGAAGCTTTCTTT CASSLTGTGVNTEAFF TRBJ1-1 TRBD1 TRBV7-3 -
TGTGCCAGTAGTATAGACCCTAGGCAGCCTGGCTACACCTTC CASSIDPRQPGYTF TRBJ1-2 - TRBV19 -
TGTGCCAGTAGCGGGACTTTTGTCACAGATACGCAGTATTTT CASSGTFVTDTQYF TRBJ2-3 - TRBV19 -
TGCGCCAGCAGCTTACGACAGGGGGCATCAGATACGCAGTATTTT CASSLRQGASDTQYF TRBJ2-3 TRBD1 TRBV5-1 -
TGCGCCAGCAGCCAAGAGATGGTTGGGCAAAGCTATGGCTACACCTTC CASSQEMVGQSYGYTF TRBJ1-2 - TRBV4-3 -
TGTGCCAGTAGAATAAAGGGGGGACAGGGTTGGAATCAGCCCCAGCATTTT CASRIKGGQGWNQPQHF TRBJ1-5 TRBD1 TRBV19 -
TGCGCCAGCAGCTCGGGAACCGGGACAGGGGGCACTGAAGCTTTCTTT CASSSGTGTGGTEAFF TRBJ1-1 TRBD1 TRBV5-1 -
TGTGCCAGTAGTACCCCTCAGCGGGGGACCTCAGATACGCAGTATTTT CASSTPQRGTSDTQYF TRBJ2-3 TRBD2 TRBV19 -
TGTGCCAGCAGCAGGGGAGCCTACAATGAGCAGTTCTTC CASSRGAYNEQFF TRBJ2-1 - TRBV6-5 -
TGCAGCGTTGAGCTCCCCGCGGGCGGAAACACCATATATTTT CSVELPAGGNTIYF TRBJ1-3 - TRBV29-1 -
TGTGCCAGCAGTATCGCAGGGAAGAACACTGAAGCTTTCTTT CASSIAGKNTEAFF TRBJ1-1 - TRBV27 once
TGTGCCAGCAGTGACTCCCCGGTATTCGGCTCCTACAATGAGCAGTTCTTC CASSDSPVFGSYNEQFF TRBJ2-1 - TRBV6-4 -
TGTGCCAGCAGTTGGGGGACAGGGAGAATGAACACTGAAGCTTTCTTT CASSWGTGRMNTEAFF TRBJ1-1 TRBD1 TRBV6-5 -
TGTGCCAGCAGACGTCGGGACAGGGATTCACCCCTCCACTTT CASRRRDRDSPLHF TRBJ1-6 TRBD1 TRBV28 -
TGCGCCAGCAGCCAAGATCACAGGGCGGATCAGCCCCAGCATTTT CASSQDHRADQPQHF TRBJ1-5 - TRBV4-3 -
TGTGCCAGCAGCCGGGACAATAGCAACTATGGCTACACCTTC CASSRDNSNYGYTF TRBJ1-2 - TRBV7-8 -
TGTGCCAGCAGTTTATGGGGCAGGGGGCGAGACACTGAAGCTTTCTTT CASSLWGRGRDTEAFF TRBJ1-1 TRBD1 TRBV28 -
TGCAGCGTTGAAACAGCTAACTATGGCTACACCTTC CSVETANYGYTF TRBJ1-2 - TRBV29-1 few
TGTGCCAGCAGCTTATCGCGGGGGGGCATAAGCACAGATACGCAGTATTTT CASSLSRGGISTDTQYF TRBJ2-3 TRBD2 TRBV7-9 -
TGCAGCGTTACCAGCTCCTACAATGAGCAGTTCTTC CSVTSSYNEQFF TRBJ2-1 - TRBV29-1 -
TGCGCCAGCAGCAGCGAGGGTGGGTTTCGCACAGATACGCAGTATTTT CASSSEGGFRTDTQYF TRBJ2-3 - TRBV5-1 once
TGTGCCAGTAGTATCCTCAAGGCGGGGACGACAGATACGCAGTATTTT CASSILKAGTTDTQYF TRBJ2-3 - TRBV19 -
TGTGCCACCAACCCGACAGGGGAAGTCGATACGCAGTATTTT CATNPTGEVDTQYF TRBJ2-3 TRBD1 TRBV15 -
TGCGCCAGCAGCTTCGGGGGTAAAGATCAGCCCCAGCATTTT CASSFGGKDQPQHF TRBJ1-5 - TRBV5-1 -
TGTGCCAGCAGACCCTCTAGCGGTGGAACCTACGAGCAGTACTTC CASRPSSGGTYEQYF TRBJ2-7 TRBD2 TRBV6-5 once
TGTGCCAGCAGCTTAGTACCGGACACTGAAGCTTTCTTT CASSLVPDTEAFF TRBJ1-1 - TRBV11-2 once
TGTGCCATCAGGACCGTTGGTAGCGGCTCCCGAGGCGGGGAGCTGTTTTTT CAIRTVGSGSRGGELFF TRBJ2-2 - TRBV10-3 -
TGTGCCAGCAGCCTCCTGCGGCAGGGGCAGTTCTTC CASSLLRQGQFF TRBJ2-1 - TRBV14 -
TGTGCCAGCAGACTCCAGGGGGCCCAACAGCCCCAGCATTTT CASRLQGAQQPQHF TRBJ1-5 TRBD1 TRBV6-6 -
TGTGCCAGCAGCCCCCACTACGAGCAGTACTTC CASSPHYEQYF TRBJ2-7 - TRBV7-9 -
TGTGCCAGCAGTTACTCGGGACAGAATAATTCACCCCTCCACTTT CASSYSGQNNSPLHF TRBJ1-6 TRBD1 TRBV6-5 once